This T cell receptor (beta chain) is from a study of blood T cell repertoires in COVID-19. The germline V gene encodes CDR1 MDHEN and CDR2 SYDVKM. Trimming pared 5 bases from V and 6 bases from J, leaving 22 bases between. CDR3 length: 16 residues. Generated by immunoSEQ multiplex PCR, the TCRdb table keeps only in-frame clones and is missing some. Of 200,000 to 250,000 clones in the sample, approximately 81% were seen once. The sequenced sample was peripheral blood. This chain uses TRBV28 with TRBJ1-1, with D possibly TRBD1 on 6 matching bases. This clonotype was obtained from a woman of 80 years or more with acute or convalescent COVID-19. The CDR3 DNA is TGTGCCAGCAGTCCCCCAGGGGAGCGGAGGTCCTCTGAAGCTTTCTTT. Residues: CASSPPGERRSSEAFF.